The 16 T cell receptor beta chains listed next were all sequenced from one sample in a study of blood T cell repertoires in COVID-19. TCRdb's table, derived via immunoSEQ multiplex PCR, lists solely in-frame clones and lacks some. The sample carries 350,000 to 550,000 clones, around 89% recorded once. Sequenced sample: peripheral blood. The receptors stem from a woman under 40 with acute or convalescent COVID-19.

The chain joins TRBV27 to TRBJ1-2, with D possibly TRBD1 on 5 matching bases. Looked up from germline, CDR1 is MNHEY and CDR2 is SMNVEV (reference sequence). CDR3 length equals 16 residues. V gave up 0 bases and J gave up 1 base, with 12 bases separating them. The CDR3 coding sequence is TGTGCCAGCAGTTTATCTAGTAGGGGACTTAACTATGGCTACACCTTC. It codes for CASSLSSRGLNYGYTF.

V is TRBV2 and J is TRBJ2-3; 9 bases align to TRBD2. With V trimmed by 7 bases and J by 3 bases, 8 bases remained unmatched. CDR1 SNHLY and CDR2 FYNNEI come from the germline V gene. This CDR3 spans 15 amino acids. The chain's CDR3 is CASNPRGGTTDTQYF. The CDR3 DNA reads as TGTGCCAGCAACCCGCGGGGGGGCACGACAGATACGCAGTATTTT.

The gene calls are TRBV5-8 and TRBJ1-5; 9 nucleotides align to TRBD1. The CDR3 sequence is 15 residues long. CDR1 and CDR2 from the germline V gene are SGHTS and YDEGEE. V was clipped by 4 bases and J by 5 bases; unmatched bases: 7. The CDR3 sequence: CASSLTGQGYQPQHF. CDR3 nucleotide sequence: TGTGCCAGCAGCCTCACGGGACAGGGTTATCAGCCCCAGCATTTT.

J is TRBJ2-7 and V is TRBV27, with 10 positions matching TRBD2. The CDR3 covers 16 residues. V lost 4 bases and J lost 0; bases outside the gene matches: 6. In germline, CDR1 is MNHEY, CDR2 SMNVEV (reference sequence). The CDR3 loop is CASSSRTSGFSYEQYF. CDR3 nucleotides: TGTGCCAGCAGTTCGAGGACTAGCGGTTTCTCCTACGAGCAGTACTTC.

The CDR3 region has the DNA TGTGCCAGCAGTGAGAGGCCGGACACCGGGGAGCTGTTTTTT. Translating gives CASSERPDTGELFF. The rearrangement joins TRBV2 to TRBJ2-2; D remains ambiguous. The CDR3 runs 14 residues. Trimming removed 3 bases at V and 3 bases at J, with 8 bases between. Per the germline V gene, CDR1 is SNHLY and CDR2 is FYNNEI.

The chain has TRBV19 and TRBJ1-1, with D tentatively TRBD1 (5 bases). Germline CDR1 and CDR2: LNHDA and SQIVND (reference sequence). The CDR3 consists of 14 residues. Trimming took 6 bases from V and 5 from J, leaving 16 bases between them. For the CDR3, the DNA is TGTGCCAGTAGACTCTCCGGGGGAAGAACTGAAGCTTTCTTT. Its translation is CASRLSGGRTEAFF.

V is TRBV25-1 and J is TRBJ2-3, with D tentatively TRBD2 (6 bases). Germline V CDR1 and CDR2: MGHDK, SYGVNS. The CDR3 has 13 residues. Trimming removed 5 bases at V and 6 bases at J, with 12 bases between. DNA of the CDR3: TGTGCCAGCAGTTACGGGACTCCGGATACGCAGTATTTT. Its translation is CASSYGTPDTQYF.

DNA of the CDR3: TGTGCCAGCAGCGTAGCTTCGGACACTGAAGCTTTCTTT. Translated, it gives CASSVASDTEAFF. The chain couples TRBV9 to TRBJ1-1, with unresolved D. The V end lost 0 bases, the J end lost 3 bases, and 6 bases lay between the germline ends. The CDR3 runs to 13 residues. In germline, CDR1 is SGDLS, CDR2 YYNGEE.

The chain joins TRBV21-1 to TRBJ1-3; the D call in the table, TRBD1, was not verified against the DNA. TRBV21-1 is shown as a pseudogene. The length of the CDR3 is 18 residues. The CDR3 sequence is CASSFGDRPLFSGNTIYF. The CDR3 coding sequence is TGTGCCAGCAGCTTTGGGGACAGGCCACTTTTCTCTGGAAACACCATATATTTT.

V and J are TRBV5-4 and TRBJ2-3; possible D gene TRBD2, 5 bases. V shed 6 bases and J shed 1 base, with 9 bases lying between them. CDR1 is SGHNT, CDR2 YYREEE, per germline (reference sequence). This CDR3 comprises 13 residues. CDR3 loop: CASTELGTDTQYF. CDR3 DNA sequence: TGTGCCAGCACTGAACTAGGCACAGATACGCAGTATTTT. The whole variable domain, filled in from reference TRBV5-4 and TRBJ2-3, reads ETGVTQSPTHLIKTRGQQVTLRCSSQSGHNTVSWYQQALGQGPQFIFQYYREEENGRGNFPPRFSGLQFPNYSSELNVNALELDDSALYLCASTELGTDTQYFGPGTRLTVL.

A single count supports this clone. V is TRBV5-6 and J is TRBJ1-4, with D possibly being TRBD1 (6 bases). Trimming pared 4 bases from V and 8 bases from J, leaving 24 bases between. Germline V lookup: CDR1 SGHDT, CDR2 YYEEEE. The CDR3 has 17 amino acids. CDR3 protein: CASSNSANAGDKEKLFF. CDR3 bases: TGTGCCAGCAGCAATTCCGCCAACGCAGGGGACAAGGAAAAACTGTTTTTT.

The chain uses TRBV5-3 and TRBJ2-1; D gene ambiguous. TRBV5-3 is labeled an ORF, and its function is uncertain. The CDR3 runs to 10 residues. With 4 bases removed from V and 7 bases from J, the gap between germline ends came to 3 bases. For the CDR3, the DNA is TGTGCCAGAAGCCCTAATGAGCAGTTCTTC. Protein product: CARSPNEQFF.

On this clone: The same CDR3 is also encoded by other DNA sequences in this sample. The J gene is TRBJ2-3, the V gene TRBV5-1; 8 bases match TRBD1. V shed 2 bases, J shed 4 bases, and the junction held 3 bases outside the gene matches. The CDR3 loop spans 14 amino acids. Per germline, CDR1 SGHRS and CDR2 YFSETQ. Written as DNA, the CDR3 is TGCGCCAGCAGCTTAGGACAGGGACCAGATACGCAGTATTTT. Translating it yields CASSLGQGPDTQYF.

V usage is TRBV3-1 (or the pseudogene TRBV3-2) and J usage is TRBJ1-3; unclear D gene. The V gene's germline CDR1 is LGHDT and CDR2 YNNKEL (reference sequence). V was trimmed by 1 base and J by 0 bases, leaving 16 bases between them. CDR3 length: 18 amino acids. The CDR3 coding sequence is TGTGCCAGCAGCCAAGGACTTTTGGCAGCGAGCTCTGGAAACACCATATATTTT. It specifies CASSQGLLAASSGNTIYF.

The chain is built from TRBV5-1 and TRBJ2-5, with TRBD2 matching over 13 bases. Germline loops: CDR1 SGHRS, CDR2 YFSETQ. This CDR3 comprises 16 residues. Trimming took 4 bases from V and 5 from J; bases not matched to a gene: 8. The CDR3 is CASSTYSGLAGETQYF. The DNA of the CDR3 is TGCGCCAGCAGCACATATTCGGGACTAGCGGGGGAGACCCAGTACTTC.

V gene TRBV6-5 combines with J gene TRBJ1-5, with D possibly matching TRBD1 (5 bases). V lost 11 bases, J lost 3 bases, and 11 bases lay in between. This CDR3 contains 12 residues. Germline CDR1 and CDR2: MNHEY and SVGAGI. The DNA of the CDR3 is TGTGCCGTTGGGACTCCCAATCAGCCCCAGCATTTT. Protein: CAVGTPNQPQHF.